Each of the 10 T cell receptor beta chains below was sequenced from the same sample in a study of molecular identifiers for immune sequencing clone quantification. MiXCR was run by TCRdb on the PCR reads, yielding one entry per CDR3 protein. The data contain about 640,000 distinct CDR3 sequences, 15% to 20% of them singletons. The sequenced sample consisted of naive CD8+ T cells from blood, with Jurkat cell RNA spiked in. The subset is: FACS-sorted CD8+CD4-CCR7+CD45RA+ naive T cells. Source of these receptors: a human donor in good health. Some libraries in this study had Jurkat cell RNA spiked in.

The chain has TRBV19 and TRBJ1-1; no clear D gene. The CDR3 totals 13 residues. Trimming took off 7 bases at V and 1 base at J, with 10 bases between the two ends. Germline lookup yields CDR1 LNHDA and CDR2 SQIVND (reference sequence). Written as DNA, the CDR3 is TGTGCCAGTAATTTCGGAGCGAACACTGAAGCTTTCTTT. This gives the protein CASNFGANTEAFF. Full variable domain (remainder filled in from reference TRBV19 and TRBJ1-1): DGGITQSPKYLFRKEGQNVTLSCEQNLNHDAMYWYRQDPGQGLRLIYYSQIVNDFQKGDIAEGYSVSREKKESFPLTVTSAQKNPTAFYLCASNFGANTEAFFGQGTRLTVV.

At least ten counts were recorded for this clonotype. Here the CDR3 DNA reads TGTGCCACCAGTGCCGGATTAACCGGGGAGCTGTTTTTT. This encodes CATSAGLTGELFF. The rearrangement uses TRBV24-1 and TRBJ2-2; D not certain. Germline V gene lookup returns CDR1 KGHDR and CDR2 SFDVKD. The germline V and J ends were trimmed by 5 bases and 5 bases, with 8 bases remaining between them. The CDR3 is made up of 13 amino acids.

To note about this clonotype: This may arise from a read error, as a much more abundant clone is one base away. The chain has TRBV6-2 or TRBV6-3 and TRBJ1-5; the D is unclear. The V gene lost 10 bases and the J gene lost 4 bases, with 17 bases spanning the gap. The CDR3 runs 14 residues. Germline CDR1 MNHEY, CDR2 SVGEGT. Here the CDR3 DNA reads TGTGCCAACACCCTCTCGTTGATGAATCAGCCCCAGCATTTT. Translated: CANTLSLMNQPQHF.

This clonotype came up many times. The V gene is TRBV7-9, the J gene TRBJ2-3; D uncertain. Trimming pared 1 base from V and 3 bases from J, leaving 11 bases between. From germline, CDR1 is SEHNR and CDR2 FQNEAQ (reference sequence). The CDR3 has 15 amino acids. The CDR3 DNA reads TGTGCCAGCAGCTTAGGTTACGGAACTACAGATACGCAGTATTTT. Translation gives CASSLGYGTTDTQYF.

The genes are TRBV15 and TRBJ1-4, with D perhaps matching TRBD1 (6 bases). V was trimmed by 0 bases and J by 8 bases, leaving 13 bases between them. CDR3 length: 15 residues. Germline CDR1 LNHNV, CDR2 YYDKDF (reference sequence). CDR3 sequence reads: CATSRDRGVGEKLFF. The DNA for the CDR3 is TGTGCCACCAGCAGAGACAGGGGAGTAGGCGAAAAACTGTTTTTT.

This clonotype was recorded at least ten times. V gene TRBV7-9 combines with J gene TRBJ2-7; D possibly corresponds to TRBD1 (6 bases). Germline CDR1 SEHNR, CDR2 FQNEAQ (reference sequence). Trimming removed 5 bases from V and 0 bases from J, with 14 bases in between. CDR3 length equals 15 residues. CDR3 DNA: TGTGCCAGCAGCGCTCGACAGGAGAGCTCCTACGAGCAGTACTTC. It encodes CASSARQESSYEQYF.

A few counts support this clonotype. The V call is TRBV7-9, the J call TRBJ2-1; 9 bases are a match to TRBD1. The CDR3 is made up of 15 amino acids. Germline trimming cut 2 bases from V and 6 bases from J; bases unmatched to any gene: 5. Germline CDR1 is SEHNR and CDR2 is FQNEAQ (reference sequence). For the CDR3, the DNA is TGTGCCAGCAGCTTAACAGGGGGCCGGTCCAATGAGCAGTTCTTC. Translated, it gives CASSLTGGRSNEQFF.

At least ten counts were recorded for this clonotype. J is TRBJ1-1 and V is TRBV11-2; tentative D call: TRBD1 (5 bases). The CDR3 is 13 amino acids. V gave up 8 bases and J gave up 5 bases, with 15 bases separating them. The V gene's germline CDR1 is SGHAT and CDR2 FQNNGV. CDR3 protein: CASGSGRGTEAFF. CDR3 nucleotides: TGTGCCAGCGGGTCAGGGCGAGGGACTGAAGCTTTCTTT.

This clonotype was observed at least ten times. The chain joins TRBV28 to TRBJ1-5; D remains unclear. Per germline, CDR1 MDHEN and CDR2 SYDVKM. This CDR3 spans 13 amino acids. V lost 4 bases to trimming and J lost 5 bases, with 9 bases between them. The CDR3 DNA sequence: TGTGCCAGCAGTTGGACTAGGGATCAGCCCCAGCATTTT. Translation: CASSWTRDQPQHF.

This clonotype showed up many times. The chain recombines TRBV7-9 with TRBJ2-7; TRBD1 agrees at 7 bases. In germline, CDR1 is SEHNR, CDR2 FQNEAQ (reference sequence). The CDR3 is 14 amino acids. V shed 6 bases and J 7 bases; nucleotides not matched to a gene: 12. CDR3: CASSSSQGTGEQYF. In DNA, the CDR3 is TGTGCCAGCAGTTCCTCACAGGGGACGGGTGAGCAGTACTTC.